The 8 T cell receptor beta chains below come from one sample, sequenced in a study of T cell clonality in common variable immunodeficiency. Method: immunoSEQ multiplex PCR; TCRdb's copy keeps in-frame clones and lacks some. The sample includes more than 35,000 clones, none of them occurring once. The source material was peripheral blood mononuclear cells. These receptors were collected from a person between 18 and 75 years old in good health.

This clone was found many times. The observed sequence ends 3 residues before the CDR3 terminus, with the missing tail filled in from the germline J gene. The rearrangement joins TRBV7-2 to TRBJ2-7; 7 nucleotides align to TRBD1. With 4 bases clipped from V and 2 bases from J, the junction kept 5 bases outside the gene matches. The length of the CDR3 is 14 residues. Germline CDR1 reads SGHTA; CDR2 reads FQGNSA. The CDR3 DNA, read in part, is TGTGCCAGCAGCTACAACGGACAGGCCTACGAG. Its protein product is CASSYNGQAYE. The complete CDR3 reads CASSYNGQAYEQYF.

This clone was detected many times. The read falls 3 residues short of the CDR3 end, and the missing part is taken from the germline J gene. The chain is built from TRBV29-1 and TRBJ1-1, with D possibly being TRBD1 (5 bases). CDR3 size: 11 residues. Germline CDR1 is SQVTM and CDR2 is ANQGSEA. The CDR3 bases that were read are TGCAGCGTTTCGGACGGGAGGGGA. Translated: CSVSDGRG. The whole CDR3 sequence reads CSVSDGRGAFF. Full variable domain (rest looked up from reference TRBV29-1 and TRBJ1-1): SAVISQKPSRDICQRGTSLTIQCQVDSQVTMMFWYRQQPGQSLTLIATANQGSEATYESGFVIDKFPISRPNLTFSTLTVSNMSPEDSSIYLCSVSDGRGAFFGQGTRLTVV.

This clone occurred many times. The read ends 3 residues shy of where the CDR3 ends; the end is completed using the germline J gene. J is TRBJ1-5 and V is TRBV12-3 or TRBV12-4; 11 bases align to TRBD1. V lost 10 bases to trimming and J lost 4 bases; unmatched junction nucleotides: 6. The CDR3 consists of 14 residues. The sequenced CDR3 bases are TGTGCCACCCAAGGGACAGGGGGTAATCAGCCC. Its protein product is CATQGTGGNQP. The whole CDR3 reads CATQGTGGNQPQHF.

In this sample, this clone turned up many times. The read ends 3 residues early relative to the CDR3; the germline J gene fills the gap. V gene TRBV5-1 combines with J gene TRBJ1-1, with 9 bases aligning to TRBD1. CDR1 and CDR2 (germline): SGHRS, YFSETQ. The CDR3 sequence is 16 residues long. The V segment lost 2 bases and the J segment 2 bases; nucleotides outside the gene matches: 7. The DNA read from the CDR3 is TGCGCCAGCAGCTTTCTTGGGACAGGGACCAACACTGAA. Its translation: CASSFLGTGTNTE. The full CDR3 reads CASSFLGTGTNTEAFF.

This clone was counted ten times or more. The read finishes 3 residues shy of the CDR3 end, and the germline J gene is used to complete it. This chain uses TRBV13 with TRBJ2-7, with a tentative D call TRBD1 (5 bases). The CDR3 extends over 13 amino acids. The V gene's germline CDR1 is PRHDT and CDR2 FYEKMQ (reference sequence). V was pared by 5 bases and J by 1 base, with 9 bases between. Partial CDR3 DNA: TGTGCCAGCAGCATCAGACAGTCCTACGAG. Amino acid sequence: CASSIRQSYE. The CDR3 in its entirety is CASSIRQSYEQYF.

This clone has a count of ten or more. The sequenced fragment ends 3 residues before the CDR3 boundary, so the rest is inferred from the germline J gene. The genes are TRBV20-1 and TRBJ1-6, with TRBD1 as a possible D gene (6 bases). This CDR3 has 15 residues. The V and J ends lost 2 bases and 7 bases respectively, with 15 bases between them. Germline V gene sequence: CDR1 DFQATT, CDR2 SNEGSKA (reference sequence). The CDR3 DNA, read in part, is TGCAGTGCTAGAAGGGAGACAGGCCGAAATTCACCC. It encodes CSARRETGRNSP. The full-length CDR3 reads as CSARRETGRNSPLHF.

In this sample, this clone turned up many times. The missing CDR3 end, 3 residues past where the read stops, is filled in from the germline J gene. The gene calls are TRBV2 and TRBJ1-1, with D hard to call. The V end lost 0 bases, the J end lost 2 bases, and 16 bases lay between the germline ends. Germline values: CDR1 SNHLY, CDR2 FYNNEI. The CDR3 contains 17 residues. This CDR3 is CASSEAFVVHSNTEAFF. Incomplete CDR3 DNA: TGTGCCAGCAGTGAAGCGTTTGTAGTCCACAGTAACACTGAA.

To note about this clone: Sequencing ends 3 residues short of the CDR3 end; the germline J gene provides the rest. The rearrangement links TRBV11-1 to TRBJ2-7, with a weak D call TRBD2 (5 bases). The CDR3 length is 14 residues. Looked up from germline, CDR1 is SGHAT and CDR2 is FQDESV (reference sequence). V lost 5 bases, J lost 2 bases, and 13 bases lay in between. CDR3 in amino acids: CASSKLEAPYEQYF. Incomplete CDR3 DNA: TGTGCCAGCAGCAAACTAGAGGCCCCCTACGAG.